The T cell receptor beta chain described here comes from a study of OX40 agonist ivuxolimab in advanced cancers. Study background: Treatment received earlier with anti-PD-1, anti-PD-L1 or anti-CTLA-4 agents was allowed, and over 35% had some. Study-wide results and limits: More expanded clones were seen, on average, in CD8+ T cells than in CD4+.

Concerning this clone itself: The antigen is undetermined.

Data came from immunoSEQ multiplex PCR; TCRdb stores just in-frame clones and leaves some out. The sample contains 60,000 to 65,000 clones, over 80% of which appear only once. CDR3 length equals 13 residues. V was trimmed by 6 bases and J by 1 base, leaving 6 bases between them. In germline, CDR1 is SGHTA, CDR2 FQGNSA. This TCR came from an adult with an advanced solid tumor such as melanoma, head and neck, liver or kidney cancer. The chain is built from TRBV7-2 and TRBJ2-2; D is uncertain. Sequences were derived from CD4+ or CD8+ T cells sorted from blood, sampled in a trial of the OX40 agonist ivuxolimab. The DNA of the CDR3 is TGTGCCAGCAGAAACCAGAACACCGGGGAGCTGTTTTTT. The encoded protein is CASRNQNTGELFF.